This T cell receptor (beta chain) came from a study of T cells after yellow fever vaccination. General study points: Clones from primary vaccination mostly reappeared after the booster (around 96% CD4, less than 90% CD8). Clonotype sharing between CD4 and CD8 compartments was small.

Germline V gene lookup returns CDR1 SGHVS and CDR2 FNYEAQ. The germline V and J ends were trimmed by 6 bases and 3 bases, with 16 bases remaining between them. The CDR3 is 15 amino acids. Of note for this clonotype: Its antigen is as yet unknown.

TCRdb processed the 5' RACE reads anew with MiXCR; each CDR3 protein has one entry. In the table there are more than 95,000 distinct CDR3 sequences, about 16% of which are singletons. The source of this sequence is a man in his late teens or twenties who received the YFV17D yellow fever vaccine. The chain employs TRBV7-6 and TRBJ2-3, with D perhaps matching TRBD2 (7 bases). The sequenced sample was CD8+ T cells sorted from PBMCs, obtained 5 days after the yellow fever booster vaccination. The CDR3 region has the DNA TGTGCCAGCAGGGTGAGCGGGACACAAACAGATACGCAGTATTTT. It encodes CASRVSGTQTDTQYF.